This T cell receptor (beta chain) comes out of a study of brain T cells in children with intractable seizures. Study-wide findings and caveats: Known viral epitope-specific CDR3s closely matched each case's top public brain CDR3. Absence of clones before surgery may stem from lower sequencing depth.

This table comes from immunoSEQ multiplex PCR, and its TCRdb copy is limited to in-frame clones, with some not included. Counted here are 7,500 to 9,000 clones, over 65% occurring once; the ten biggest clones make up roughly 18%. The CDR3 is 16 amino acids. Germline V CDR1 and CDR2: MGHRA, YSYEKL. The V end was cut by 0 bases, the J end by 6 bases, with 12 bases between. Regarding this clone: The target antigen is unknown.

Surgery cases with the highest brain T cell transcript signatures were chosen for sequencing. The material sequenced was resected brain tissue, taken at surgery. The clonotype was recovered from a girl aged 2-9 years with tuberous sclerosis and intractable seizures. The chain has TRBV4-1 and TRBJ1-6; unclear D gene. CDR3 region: CASSQDLSQFNSPLHF. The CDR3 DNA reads TGCGCCAGCAGCCAAGATTTGAGCCAATTTAATTCACCCCTCCACTTT.